This T cell receptor (beta chain) was sequenced during a study of T cell responses to AZD1222 COVID-19 vaccine. General observations from the study: Close to half of spike-specific TCRs reportedly recognize unmutated variant regions. The number of AZD1222 recipients seropositive at baseline was only 5 to 7. Possibly, clonal diversity was underestimated; donors were largely white British and included more females.

The CDR3 totals 15 residues. In germline, CDR1 is SNHLY, CDR2 FYNNEI. Trimming took 7 bases from V and 2 from J; bases not matched to a gene: 8. On this clone: Its antigen is unidentified.

Only in-frame clones appear in the TCRdb table, and some are missing; sequencing was by immunoSEQ multiplex PCR. The sample shows about 120,000 clones, approximately 90% of them seen only once. The source of this sequence is an adult who received the AZD1222 COVID-19 vaccine. The specimen comprised peripheral blood, sampled 28 days after the second AZD1222 dose. The chain uses TRBV2 and TRBJ2-1; 7 bases fit TRBD2. The CDR3 DNA reads TGTGCCAGCAAGTCCGCGGGAGACGCCTACAATGAGCAGTTCTTC. It codes for CASKSAGDAYNEQFF.